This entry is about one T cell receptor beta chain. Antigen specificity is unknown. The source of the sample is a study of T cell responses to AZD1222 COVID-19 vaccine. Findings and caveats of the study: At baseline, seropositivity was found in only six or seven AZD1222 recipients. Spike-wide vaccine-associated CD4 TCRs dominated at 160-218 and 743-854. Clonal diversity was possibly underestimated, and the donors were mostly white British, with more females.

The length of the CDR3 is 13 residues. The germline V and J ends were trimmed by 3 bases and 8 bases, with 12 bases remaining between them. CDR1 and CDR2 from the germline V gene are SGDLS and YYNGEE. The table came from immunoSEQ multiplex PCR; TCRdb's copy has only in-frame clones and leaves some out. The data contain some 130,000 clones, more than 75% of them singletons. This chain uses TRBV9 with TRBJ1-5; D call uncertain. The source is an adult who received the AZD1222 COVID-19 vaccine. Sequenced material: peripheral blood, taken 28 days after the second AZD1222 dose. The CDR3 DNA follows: TGTGCCAGCAGCGCAAGACAAGGAGAGCCCCAGCATTTT. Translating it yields CASSARQGEPQHF. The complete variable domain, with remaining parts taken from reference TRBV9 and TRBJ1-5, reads DSGVTQTPKHLITATGQRVTLRCSPRSGDLSVYWYQQSLDQGLQFLIQYYNGEERAKGNILERFSAQQFPDLHSELNLSSLELGDSALYFCASSARQGEPQHFGDGTRLSIL.